This T cell receptor beta chain was retrieved from a study of CD8 T cells in Susac syndrome (dated by TCRdb to 2018 to 2020). Notes on the research overall: The study used repertoire sequencing to test whether antigen drove CD8+ T cell activation and differentiation in Susac syndrome. The clonality of the CD8+ T cell repertoire was compared across 11 to 12 healthy donors, around 14 Susac syndrome patients and about 16 multiple sclerosis patients.

A remark on this clonotype: What this receptor recognizes is not known. No base quality values were provided; no much bigger clone lies one nucleotide off.

RNA was extracted with the RNeasy kit and roughly 0.45 to 1 ug was reverse transcribed using random hexamers. TCR beta CDR3 regions were amplified with the immunoSEQ multiplex PCR assay covering 54 Vbeta and 13 Jbeta segments. To correct PCR amplification bias, a synthetic template baseline was used for both primer optimization and computational correction. In the original analysis: Reads were annotated to V, D and J genes according to IMGT and were analyzed with immunoSEQ Analyzer, with only productive sequences retained. Clonality was calculated as one minus the Shannon entropy normalized by log2 of the number of productive unique sequences. Public and private clones were assessed among the 100 most prevalent clones of each patient and control. Clones were defined as Susac-specific if absent from the healthy and MS cohorts, from approximately 1,100 published viral clones and from other ImmuneACCESS disease sequences. TCRdb passed the public sequencing reads through fastp at Q25 and MiXCR, retaining productive beta sequences. Rows are unified per CDR3 protein, each entry keeping the most common DNA and genes. None of the V and J calls come from the authors' own analysis; TCRdb made them. This sample has a few hundred thousand distinct CDR3 sequences in its table, and about 89% of those were observed once. The top ten clones comprise roughly 0.2% of the sample.

The cysteine opens and the phenylalanine closes a CDR3 of 16 amino acids. Of all the DNA, just the CDR3 is kept, 48 bases in frame from base 1. V lost 4 bases and J lost 8 bases; the stretch between them is 21 bases long. CDR1 and CDR2, per the germline V gene (reference sequence), are PRHDT and FYEKMQ. What the work shows at the level of the full study, not this receptor alone: The study acknowledged that relatively few individuals were included in the TCR sequencing and HLA analysis.

Peripheral blood CD8+ and CD4+ T cells from healthy donors, Susac syndrome patients and multiple sclerosis patients were profiled by high-throughput TCR beta sequencing. Treatment-naive patients with stable or active relapsing-remitting disease fulfilling revised McDonald criteria were used as multiple sclerosis controls. Bulk CD8+ and CD4+ T cells were purified magnetically by negative isolation, whereas CD8+ TEMRA cells were enriched by FACS. Blood was drawn into EDTA tubes, processed within 24 hours, and PBMCs were isolated by density gradient centrifugation. PBMCs intended for TCR sequencing were cryopreserved in liquid nitrogen and were subsequently thawed in a 37 degrees C water bath. The sorted or isolated CD4+, CD8+ and CD8+ TEMRA cells reached a purity of at least 90%.

The sequence is built from TRBV13 and TRBJ2-1, with the D call tentatively TRBD1 or TRBD2, each fitting 6 bases. The receptor was isolated from a human donor with multiple sclerosis. The specimen sequenced was CD8+ T cells from PBMCs. The DNA reads as follows: TGTGCCAGCAGCTCACCTGGGGGGCCCAGGATCGATGAGCAGTTCTTC. This encodes CASSSPGGPRIDEQFF.